At least ten counts were recorded for the clone carrying this TCR beta chain. The data are from a study of CD8 T cells in ankylosing spondylitis. The authors made TCR beta libraries by quantitative 5'-RACE with molecular barcodes. Each CDR3 protein is one row after TCRdb ran MiXCR on the 5' RACE reads. This table has 150,000 to 200,000 distinct CDR3 sequences, 11% appearing once. Sequencing was carried out using blood, either unsorted or a sorted T cell fraction (not recorded which). The clonotype originates from a male donor with ankylosing spondylitis or in good health (not recorded which).

The chain's CDR3 is CASSLTTGNTEAFF. The CDR3 region has the DNA TGTGCCAGCAGCTTGACGACAGGGAACACTGAAGCTTTCTTT. V gene TRBV12-3 or TRBV12-4 combines with J gene TRBJ1-1; D might be TRBD1 (6 bases). The CDR3 spans 14 residues. V shed 6 bases and J shed 1 base, with 12 bases lying between them.